One and the same sample provided the 3 T cell receptor beta chains below, sequenced in a study of cytomegalovirus exposure and HLA in healthy donors. This PCR relied on a set of 60 Vbeta primers and 13 Jbeta primers. Sequencing was performed with immunoSEQ multiplex PCR; in TCRdb, only in-frame clones are kept and a portion is missing. Here the sample spans 120,000 to 150,000 clones, roughly three quarters being singletons. The sample was PBMCs. These receptors originate from a woman between 25 and 40 years old in good health and CMV-seronegative.

This clone has a single count. This chain connects TRBV4-2 to TRBJ2-1; 7 nucleotides line up with TRBD2. The CDR3 has 16 residues. Per germline, CDR1 LGHNA and CDR2 YNFKEQ. With V trimmed by 2 bases and J by 5 bases, 9 bases remained unmatched. The CDR3 loop reads CASSQLVGGSNNEQFF. CDR3 in DNA: TGTGCCAGCAGCCAACTGGTGGGGGGGAGTAACAATGAGCAGTTCTTC.

The J gene is TRBJ1-3, the V gene TRBV9; possible D gene TRBD1, 5 bases. V was cut by 2 bases and J by 3 bases, with 12 bases left in between. This CDR3 comprises 15 residues. Germline values: CDR1 SGDLS, CDR2 YYNGEE. The CDR3 DNA sequence: TGTGCCAGCAGCGTTTTCCAGGGTGTTGGAAACACCATATATTTT. This gives the protein CASSVFQGVGNTIYF.

In DNA form, the CDR3 reads TGTGCCAGCTCACCCAGAGAGGGAAATCAGCCCCAGCATTTT. Translating it yields CASSPREGNQPQHF. The chain couples TRBV18 to TRBJ1-5; D uncertain. V was shortened by 3 bases and J by 4 bases, with 10 bases between the two germline ends. The CDR3 has 14 residues. Germline V gives CDR1 KGHSH, CDR2 LQKENI. The whole variable domain, filled in from reference TRBV18 and TRBJ1-5, reads NAGVMQNPRHLVRRRGQEARLRCSPMKGHSHVYWYRQLPEEGLKFMVYLQKENIIDESGMPKERFSAEFPKEGPSILRIQQVVRGDSAAYFCASSPREGNQPQHFGDGTRLSIL.